This T cell receptor (beta chain) came from a study of blood T cell repertoires in COVID-19. At the level of the study: The cDNA or gDNA used as material had been derived from T cells, B-cell-depleted T cells, or PBMCs.

People in the exposed group encountered a COVID-19 case within 2 weeks before entering the study. This clone was seen only a few times. The method was immunoSEQ multiplex PCR; TCRdb's version includes in-frame clones alone and lacks a portion of them. The sample gives under 450,000 clones, approximately 91% of which show up once; around 0.86% is in the top ten. The CDR3 covers 14 residues. CDR1 MGHDK and CDR2 SYGVNS come from the germline V gene. After removal of 6 bases from V and 3 bases from J, the junction contained 8 bases not matched to a gene. Sample: PBMCs or T cells enriched from blood (not recorded which). This clonotype was obtained from a woman aged 40 to 55 who had been exposed to COVID-19. The genes are TRBV25-1 and TRBJ2-7; 7 bases line up with TRBD1. The CDR3: CASRAPGQNYEQYF. The DNA for the CDR3 is TGTGCCAGCAGGGCGCCGGGACAGAACTACGAGCAGTACTTC.